This is a list of T cell receptor beta chains from one sample in a study of blood T cell repertoires in COVID-19. The method was immunoSEQ multiplex PCR; TCRdb's version includes in-frame clones alone and lacks a portion of them. The table includes around 500,000 clones, approximately 90% detected once. Sequenced material: PBMCs or T cells enriched from blood (not recorded which). The origin of the receptors is a middle-aged woman who had recovered from COVID-19. The CDR3 runs from the conserved cysteine through the conserved F or W. D genes are given only for firm matches. Clone size appears in some rows only: once, few, many, or a class for an expanded clone.

j_call,v_call,clone_size,d_call,cdr3_aa,cdr3_nt
TRBJ1-6,TRBV25-1,NA,NA,CASSAQLPQGPGSPLHF,TGTGCCAGCAGTGCTCAGCTACCGCAGGGTCCCGGTTCACCCCTCCACTTT
TRBJ2-1,TRBV3-1/TRBV3-2,NA,NA,CASRHRASYNEQFF,TGTGCCAGCAGGCACAGGGCTAGCTACAATGAGCAGTTCTTC
TRBJ2-5,TRBV4-3,NA,NA,CASSQDGTGHLYQETQYF,TGCGCCAGCAGCCAAGATGGAACGGGACACCTGTACCAAGAGACCCAGTACTTC
TRBJ1-2,TRBV5-4,NA,TRBD1,CASSPKGDRGYGYTF,TGTGCCAGCAGCCCCAAAGGGGACAGGGGGTATGGCTACACCTTC
TRBJ2-1,TRBV4-3,NA,NA,CASSQLWAGYGEQFF,TGCGCCAGCAGCCAACTATGGGCTGGCTACGGTGAGCAGTTCTTC
TRBJ2-1,TRBV12-3/TRBV12-4,NA,TRBD2,CASNSLAGGPEFF,TGTGCCAGCAATTCACTAGCGGGAGGGCCAGAGTTCTTC
TRBJ1-1,TRBV11-2,NA,NA,CASSFLALNTEAFF,TGTGCCAGCAGCTTTCTGGCCTTGAACACTGAAGCTTTCTTT
TRBJ1-2,TRBV30,once,TRBD1,CAWSAKYLPRDRGNYGYTF,TGTGCCTGGAGTGCTAAGTACCTTCCCCGGGACAGGGGGAACTATGGCTACACCTTC
TRBJ1-5,TRBV5-1,NA,NA,CASSPNNGANQPQHF,TGCGCCAGCAGCCCAAACAACGGAGCAAATCAGCCCCAGCATTTT
TRBJ1-1,TRBV5-5,NA,NA,CASSGTGGNTEAFF,TGTGCCAGCAGCGGGACCGGGGGGAACACTGAAGCTTTCTTT
TRBJ2-7,TRBV5-1,NA,TRBD2,CASSPTLTSGRKYEQYF,TGCGCCAGCAGCCCTACCCTGACTAGCGGGAGGAAATACGAGCAGTACTTC
TRBJ2-3,TRBV27,NA,TRBD2,CASSTLLAGGPNTQYF,TGTGCCAGCAGTACCCTACTCGCGGGAGGGCCAAATACGCAGTATTTT
TRBJ1-6,TRBV7-2,NA,NA,CASSPGTPTPLHF,TGTGCCAGCAGCCCCGGGACACCGACACCCCTCCACTTT
TRBJ2-7,TRBV27,NA,TRBD2,CASSLSWTSGMGEQYF,TGTGCCAGCAGTTTATCTTGGACTAGCGGGATGGGCGAGCAGTACTTC
TRBJ1-5,TRBV4-1,NA,TRBD1,CASSRALGQGAGQPQHF,TGCGCCAGCAGCCGCGCTCTGGGACAGGGGGCAGGACAGCCCCAGCATTTT
TRBJ2-3,TRBV14,NA,NA,CASSQGRGQGTDTQYF,TGTGCCAGCAGCCAAGGGAGGGGCCAAGGCACAGATACGCAGTATTTT
TRBJ1-2,TRBV24-1,NA,NA,CATSDSTANYGYTF,TGTGCCACCAGTGACAGTACAGCAAACTATGGCTACACCTTC
TRBJ1-1,TRBV28,NA,TRBD1,CASTLTGLGMNTEAFF,TGTGCCAGCACCCTGACAGGGCTGGGAATGAACACTGAAGCTTTCTTT
TRBJ2-5,TRBV4-3,NA,TRBD1,CASSQGVRTGVTETQYF,TGCGCCAGCAGCCAAGGGGTCAGGACAGGGGTCACAGAGACCCAGTACTTC
TRBJ1-2,TRBV6-5,once,NA,CATKQWGLNYGYTF,TGTGCAACCAAACAGTGGGGACTTAACTATGGCTACACCTTC
TRBJ2-5,TRBV10-2,NA,NA,CASTPGHLYQETQYF,TGCGCCAGCACTCCTGGACACTTGTACCAAGAGACCCAGTACTTC
TRBJ1-5,TRBV6-2/TRBV6-3,few,NA,CASIPPEGNQPQHF,TGTGCCAGCATCCCTCCTGAGGGCAATCAGCCCCAGCATTTT
TRBJ1-2,TRBV27,NA,NA,CASSRTGTYGYTF,TGTGCCAGCAGTCGAACAGGGACATATGGCTACACCTTC
TRBJ1-2,TRBV10-2,NA,NA,CASSESPSSGFNYGYTF,TGCGCCAGCAGTGAGTCGCCTTCCTCGGGATTTAACTATGGCTACACCTTC
TRBJ2-1,TRBV13,NA,TRBD2,CASSPRTSSYNEQFF,TGTGCCAGCAGCCCAAGGACTAGTTCCTACAATGAGCAGTTCTTC
TRBJ1-2,TRBV7-9,NA,TRBD1,CASSSRGPPGYTF,TGTGCCAGCAGCTCCAGGGGGCCCCCCGGCTACACCTTC
TRBJ2-1,TRBV10-3,NA,NA,CAITKDTYNEQFF,TGTGCCATCACCAAGGACACCTACAATGAGCAGTTCTTC
TRBJ2-3,TRBV15,NA,TRBD2,CATSRTRLAGGADTQYF,TGTGCCACCAGCAGAACCCGACTAGCGGGAGGTGCAGATACGCAGTATTTT
TRBJ2-1,TRBV5-1,NA,NA,CASSFTGSVNEQFF,TGCGCCAGCAGCTTCACAGGGTCGGTCAATGAGCAGTTCTTC
TRBJ1-5,TRBV4-1,NA,NA,CASSQEQLNQPQHF,TGCGCCAGCAGCCAAGAACAGCTTAATCAGCCCCAGCATTTT
TRBJ1-1,TRBV6-2/TRBV6-3,NA,TRBD1,CASSYSWPGQGLTEAFF,TGTGCCAGCAGTTACTCGTGGCCGGGACAGGGGCTCACTGAAGCTTTCTTT
TRBJ1-4,TRBV11-2,NA,TRBD1,CASSYNRGQSNEKLFF,TGTGCCAGCAGCTATAACAGGGGGCAGTCTAATGAAAAACTGTTTTTT
TRBJ2-5,TRBV4-1,NA,TRBD1,CASSGRTGSQATQYF,TGCGCCAGCAGCGGGAGGACAGGGTCTCAGGCGACCCAGTACTTC
TRBJ1-2,TRBV7-8,NA,TRBD1,CASSPTGLYGYTF,TGTGCCAGCAGCCCGACAGGGCTCTACGGCTACACCTTC
TRBJ1-6,TRBV7-9,NA,TRBD1,CASSFPQSATGYNSPLHF,TGTGCCAGCAGCTTTCCCCAATCCGCGACAGGGTATAATTCACCCCTCCACTTT
TRBJ1-1,TRBV25-1,NA,NA,CASSSTGGTEAFF,TGTGCCAGCAGTTCAACGGGGGGGACTGAAGCTTTCTTT
TRBJ2-2,TRBV6-2/TRBV6-3,NA,TRBD2,CASSRTSGSSTGELFF,TGTGCCAGCAGTCGGACTAGCGGGAGTAGCACCGGGGAGCTGTTTTTT
TRBJ2-7,TRBV10-2,NA,NA,CASGGGNYEQYF,TGCGCCAGCGGCGGCGGCAACTACGAGCAGTACTTC
TRBJ2-1,TRBV27,NA,TRBD2,CASRFTSGVYNEQFF,TGTGCCAGCAGGTTTACTAGCGGAGTCTACAATGAGCAGTTCTTC
TRBJ1-2,TRBV7-9,few,TRBD1,CASSLEGGPKPKNYGYTF,TGTGCCAGCAGCTTAGAAGGGGGCCCAAAACCGAAAAACTATGGCTACACCTTC